This entry lists 32 T cell receptor beta chains sequenced from one sample in a study of beta chain features in type 1 diabetes. As every portion of the isolated RNA was reverse transcribed, the sequencing read expressed TCRB transcripts. The data were produced by immunoSEQ multiplex PCR, yet TCRdb's version contains in-frame clones alone and is incomplete. The sample includes 850,000 to 900,000 clones, about a sixth of them seen just once. Sample: naive CD4+ T cells from blood. The receptor source for this set is a woman in her late teens or twenties in good health.

The chain is built from TRBV5-4 and TRBJ2-1; TRBD1 matches at 8 bases. Germline-derived CDR1 and CDR2 are SGHNT and YYREEE (reference sequence). This CDR3 spans 15 amino acids. Trimming cost V 4 bases and J 0 bases; bases outside gene matches: 3. The CDR3 loop is CASSATGGSYNEQFF. CDR3 sequence (DNA): TGTGCCAGCAGCGCTACAGGGGGCTCCTACAATGAGCAGTTCTTC.

The chain joins TRBV6-5 to TRBJ1-1, with no clear D. The CDR3 has 16 residues. Germline-derived CDR1 and CDR2 are MNHEY and SVGAGI. V lost 0 bases and J lost 1, with 12 bases in between. The CDR3 here is CASSYSIGVGNTEAFF. CDR3 nucleotide sequence: TGTGCCAGCAGTTACTCGATTGGGGTTGGGAACACTGAAGCTTTCTTT.

This clone was detected only a few times. The chain combines TRBV14 with TRBJ2-2; no clear D. Trimming stripped 6 bases from V and 4 bases from J, with 12 bases between. The germline CDR1 and CDR2 sequences are SGHDN and FVKESK. The CDR3 spans 14 residues. Here the CDR3 reads CASRPDISTGELFF. As DNA, the CDR3 is TGTGCCAGCAGGCCCGACATATCCACCGGGGAGCTGTTTTTT. Supplemented by reference TRBV14 and TRBJ2-2, the full variable domain reads EAGVTQFPSHSVIEKGQTVTLRCDPISGHDNLYWYRRVMGKEIKFLLHFVKESKQDESGMPNNRFLAERTGGTYSTLKVQPAELEDSGVYFCASRPDISTGELFFGEGSRLTVL.

With regard to this clone: Other DNA sequences in this sample translate to the same CDR3. The chain uses TRBV18 and TRBJ1-5; D not certain. The CDR3 extends over 14 amino acids. Trimming removed 3 bases at V and 0 bases at J, with 6 bases between. Looked up from germline, CDR1 is KGHSH and CDR2 is LQKENI. The chain's CDR3 is CASSPRDSNQPQHF. The CDR3 DNA sequence: TGTGCCAGCTCACCGAGGGATAGCAATCAGCCCCAGCATTTT.

Concerning this clone itself: This sample includes further DNA sequences coding for the same CDR3. The J gene is TRBJ2-7, the V gene TRBV7-2; D gene ambiguous. CDR1 and CDR2 from the germline V gene are SGHTA and FQGNSA. V was clipped by 0 bases and J by 1 base, with 4 bases between them. The CDR3 has 13 residues. CDR3 in amino acids: CASSLAGSYEQYF. The CDR3 region has the DNA TGTGCCAGCAGCTTAGCCGGGTCCTACGAGCAGTACTTC.

The V call is TRBV28, the J call TRBJ2-7, with TRBD1 matching 7 bases. The CDR3 is 14 amino acids. V gave up 6 bases and J gave up 4 bases; unmatched junction bases: 9. Germline CDR1 MDHEN, CDR2 SYDVKM. The CDR3 coding sequence is TGTGCCAGCAGCCGACCGGGACAGCTTTACGAGCAGTACTTC. It translates to CASSRPGQLYEQYF.

The chain employs TRBV5-1 and TRBJ2-2; 7 positions agree with TRBD1. Germline CDR1 and CDR2: SGHRS and YFSETQ. This CDR3 contains 15 residues. The ends lost 1 base at V and 5 bases at J; junction bases unmatched: 5. The CDR3 reads CASSLPTGLTGELFF. CDR3 sequence (DNA): TGCGCCAGCAGCTTGCCGACAGGGCTTACCGGGGAGCTGTTTTTT.

The sample holds a few counts of this clone. The chain links TRBV15 to TRBJ2-5; 7 bases match TRBD2. Germline CDR1 and CDR2: LNHNV and YYDKDF (reference sequence). Trimming removed 0 bases from V and 5 bases from J; junction bases left unmatched: 9. CDR3 length: 16 residues. This CDR3 is CATSRDYGGSGETQYF. CDR3 nucleotide sequence: TGTGCCACCAGCAGAGATTACGGCGGGAGCGGTGAGACCCAGTACTTC.

The chain couples TRBV12-5 to TRBJ2-5, with 7 bases that match TRBD2. CDR3 length: 18 amino acids. J gave up 4 bases and V 7 bases, and 21 bases lay outside the gene matches. The germline gives CDR1 LGHNT, CDR2 FRNRAP. CDR3 protein: CASALGLLGEGFGETQYF. CDR3 nucleotides: TGTGCTAGTGCTCTAGGCCTTCTGGGGGAGGGGTTCGGAGAGACCCAGTACTTC. The variable domain in full, completed from reference TRBV12-5 and TRBJ2-5, reads DARVTQTPRHKVTEMGQEVTMRCQPILGHNTVFWYRQTMMQGLELLAYFRNRAPLDDSGMPKDRFSAEMPDATLATLKIQPSEPRDSAVYFCASALGLLGEGFGETQYFGPGTRLLVL.

This clone has only a few counts. As DNA, the CDR3 is TGTGCCAGCAGCTTAGTCCCAGGGGGCAACGTGGAGACCCAGTACTTC. Amino acids: CASSLVPGGNVETQYF. The chain recombines TRBV7-2 with TRBJ2-5, with 8 bases lining up with TRBD1. CDR1 and CDR2 from the germline V gene are SGHTA and FQGNSA. The length of the CDR3 is 16 residues. V trimming: 1 base; J trimming: 5 bases; junction bases outside the gene matches: 9.

This chain uses TRBV27 with TRBJ2-7, with 9 bases identical to TRBD1. The V and J ends lost 2 bases and 2 bases, in that order; junction bases with no gene match: 4. The CDR3 spans 15 residues. Looked up from germline, CDR1 is MNHEY and CDR2 is SMNVEV (reference sequence). CDR3 loop: CASSLVRDRAYEQYF. For the CDR3, the DNA is TGTGCCAGCAGTTTAGTCCGGGACAGGGCCTACGAGCAGTACTTC.

The gene calls are TRBV23-1 and TRBJ1-2; D is undetermined. TRBV23-1 is an ORF, with its function uncertain. The CDR3 spans 17 residues. Trimming pared 6 bases from V and 2 bases from J, leaving 22 bases between. Written as DNA, the CDR3 is TGCGCCAGCAGCCGAGGCAGACACGACAATTCGAACTATGGCTACACCTTC. Amino acid sequence: CASSRGRHDNSNYGYTF.

The chain has TRBV2 and TRBJ2-7; 7 nucleotides agree with TRBD2. Germline-derived CDR1 and CDR2 are SNHLY and FYNNEI. The CDR3 is made up of 16 amino acids. J lost 3 bases, V lost 6 bases, and 14 bases had no gene match. CDR3 coding DNA: TGTGCCAGCAGGTGGAGGGCGGCGGGAGTTTTCTACGAGCAGTACTTC. Residues: CASRWRAAGVFYEQYF.

This clone was counted a few times. V gene TRBV28 combines with J gene TRBJ1-2; D is possibly TRBD1 (6 bases). Trimming shortened V by 4 bases and J by 4 bases, and 10 bases separated the two germline ends. Germline V CDR1 and CDR2: MDHEN, SYDVKM. This CDR3 is 13 amino acids long. CDR3 DNA: TGTGCCAGCAGTTACCCGGGGGCCTATGGCTACACCTTC. Translating it yields CASSYPGAYGYTF.

This clone occurred a few times. The chain uses TRBV7-9 and TRBJ2-1, with D hard to call. This CDR3 is 14 amino acids long. The V end was cut by 1 base, the J end by 6 bases, with 10 bases between. Germline V gives CDR1 SEHNR, CDR2 FQNEAQ (reference sequence). CDR3 nucleotide sequence: TGTGCCAGCAGCTTAGGCCCCAGGCTCAATGAGCAGTTCTTC. As protein: CASSLGPRLNEQFF.

In DNA form, the CDR3 reads TGTGCCAGCAGCACAAACAGGGGGTTAGGCTACACCTTC. Residues: CASSTNRGLGYTF. The V and J genes are TRBV5-4 and TRBJ1-2; 8 nucleotides agree with TRBD1. Germline values: CDR1 SGHNT, CDR2 YYREEE (reference sequence). With V trimmed by 4 bases and J by 8 bases, 7 bases remained unmatched. The CDR3 sequence is 13 residues long.

The V and J genes are TRBV7-6 and TRBJ2-3; the D gene is possibly TRBD2 (5 bases). The CDR3 is made up of 15 amino acids. The germline V gene has CDR1 SGHVS and CDR2 FNYEAQ. Trimming shortened V by 1 base and J by 1 base, and 9 bases separated the two germline ends. As DNA, the CDR3 is TGTGCCAGCAGCTTAGTGGGGAGTGGCACAGATACGCAGTATTTT. Translated: CASSLVGSGTDTQYF. Based on the CDR3 plus reference TRBV7-6 and TRBJ2-3, the full variable domain is GAGVSQSPRYKVTKRGQDVALRCDPISGHVSLYWYRQALGQGPEFLTYFNYEAQQDKSGLPNDRFSAERPEGSISTLTIQRTEQRDSAMYRCASSLVGSGTDTQYFGPGTRLTVL.

This clone was counted only a few times. This chain connects TRBV7-9 to TRBJ1-2; TRBD1 agrees at 9 bases. The germline V gene has CDR1 SEHNR and CDR2 FQNEAQ (reference sequence). Unmatched junction bases numbered 9, after V lost 4 bases and J lost 6 bases. The CDR3 has 15 residues. Here the CDR3 reads CASSSSWGQGHGYTF. CDR3 DNA sequence: TGTGCCAGCAGCTCCTCGTGGGGACAGGGACATGGCTACACCTTC.

This clone was seen only a few times. Other DNA sequences of this sample code for an identical CDR3. The J gene is TRBJ2-1, the V gene TRBV5-1; 11 positions agree with TRBD2. This CDR3 has 15 amino acids. V dropped 3 bases and J dropped 3; count of bases not matched to a gene: 2. The V gene's germline CDR1 is SGHRS and CDR2 YFSETQ. CDR3 sequence reads: CASSSGTSGYNEQFF. The DNA of the CDR3 is TGCGCCAGCAGCTCCGGGACTAGCGGCTACAATGAGCAGTTCTTC. Full variable domain (outside the CDR3, taken from reference TRBV5-1 and TRBJ2-1): KAGVTQTPRYLIKTRGQQVTLSCSPISGHRSVSWYQQTPGQGLQFLFEYFSETQRNKGNFPGRFSGRQFSNSRSEMNVSTLELGDSALYLCASSSGTSGYNEQFFGPGTRLTVL.

The chain combines TRBV7-9 with TRBJ2-5, with 11 bases lining up with TRBD2. V shed 3 bases, J shed 4 bases, and the junction held 16 bases outside the gene matches. The CDR3 sequence is 19 residues long. Germline loops: CDR1 SEHNR, CDR2 FQNEAQ (reference sequence). The CDR3 protein is CASSLGLAGGVRAPETQYF. The CDR3, as DNA: TGTGCCAGCAGCTTGGGGCTAGCGGGAGGCGTCCGGGCCCCAGAGACCCAGTACTTC.

This clone was observed a few times. This sample includes further DNA sequences coding for the same CDR3. The genes are TRBV6-6 and TRBJ2-3, with 12 bases fitting TRBD2. The CDR3 is 13 amino acids. Unmatched junction bases numbered 3, after V lost 8 bases and J lost 6 bases. CDR1 MNHNY and CDR2 SVGAGI come from the germline V gene (reference sequence). CDR3 coding DNA: TGTGCCAGCCGACTAGCGGGAGAGGATACGCAGTATTTT. It specifies CASRLAGEDTQYF.

This clone showed up just a few times. The chain is built from TRBV2 and TRBJ2-5; no clear D. V gave up 6 bases and J gave up 5 bases, with 10 bases separating them. The CDR3 has 12 amino acids. The germline V gene has CDR1 SNHLY and CDR2 FYNNEI. In DNA form, the CDR3 reads TGTGCCAGCAGACCGGTCGGGGAGACCCAGTACTTC. This translates into CASRPVGETQYF.

The J gene is TRBJ2-3, the V gene TRBV7-2; 7 bases are a match to TRBD2. J gave up 0 bases and V 1 base, and 4 bases lay outside the gene matches. From germline, CDR1 is SGHTA and CDR2 FQGNSA. CDR3 size: 16 residues. The CDR3 loop is CASSLGWGGSTDTQYF. The CDR3 DNA reads TGTGCCAGCAGCTTAGGATGGGGGGGAAGCACAGATACGCAGTATTTT.

The V call is TRBV28, the J call TRBJ2-1, with 10 bases fitting TRBD2. CDR3 length: 14 residues. Germline V gene data show CDR1 as MDHEN and CDR2 as SYDVKM. This CDR3 is CSFGASGRWNEQFF. The DNA of the CDR3 is TGTTCATTTGGGGCTAGCGGGAGATGGAATGAGCAGTTCTTC.

V gene TRBV7-2 combines with J gene TRBJ1-6; D is ambiguous. The CDR3 is 15 amino acids. The germline V gene has CDR1 SGHTA and CDR2 FQGNSA. The V end lost 5 bases, the J end lost 6 bases, and 14 bases lay between the germline ends. The CDR3 nucleotides read TGTGCCAGCAGCCGAGCGGCGGGTTCTAATTCACCCCTCCACTTT. It codes for CASSRAAGSNSPLHF.

This clone was observed a few times. The chain uses TRBV11-2 and TRBJ2-7; TRBD2 matches at 15 bases. There are 18 residues in the CDR3. With 1 base clipped from V and 0 bases from J, the junction kept 4 bases outside the gene matches. CDR1 and CDR2 from the germline V gene are SGHAT and FQNNGV. The CDR3 is CASSLGTSGRAGSYEQYF. CDR3 DNA: TGTGCCAGCAGCTTAGGGACTAGCGGGAGGGCCGGCTCCTACGAGCAGTACTTC.

This clone was picked up a small number of times. This chain connects TRBV7-9 to TRBJ2-3, with TRBD2 identical over 8 bases. V shed 5 bases, J shed 0 bases, and the junction held 13 bases outside the gene matches. Germline V gives CDR1 SEHNR, CDR2 FQNEAQ (reference sequence). The CDR3 extends over 18 amino acids. This CDR3 is CASSNPPHGRASTDTQYF. The CDR3 DNA follows: TGTGCCAGCAGCAACCCGCCCCACGGGAGGGCTAGCACAGATACGCAGTATTTT.

The chain combines TRBV2 with TRBJ1-5; TRBD1 aligns across 7 bases. Trimming took 6 bases from V and 3 from J; bases not matched to a gene: 8. Germline loops: CDR1 SNHLY, CDR2 FYNNEI. The CDR3 runs 15 residues. CDR3 sequence (DNA): TGTGCCAGCAGAGGTGAAGGGGGCGTCAATCAGCCCCAGCATTTT. Its protein product is CASRGEGGVNQPQHF. Full variable domain (missing parts from reference TRBV2 and TRBJ1-5): EPEVTQTPSHQVTQMGQEVILRCVPISNHLYFYWYRQILGQKVEFLVSFYNNEISEKSEIFDDQFSVERPDGSNFTLKIRSTKLEDSAMYFCASRGEGGVNQPQHFGDGTRLSIL.

This chain uses TRBV6-6 with TRBJ1-2, with D possibly TRBD1 on 6 matching bases. Germline V gene sequence: CDR1 MNHNY, CDR2 SVGAGI (reference sequence). CDR3 size: 14 residues. V was shortened by 6 bases and J by 8 bases, with 19 bases between the two germline ends. Here the CDR3 DNA reads TGTGCCAGCAGGCCCACAGGGAACCGGTGGGGCTACACCTTC. Encoded protein: CASRPTGNRWGYTF.

In its sample, this clone was seen a few times. V is TRBV5-4 and J is TRBJ2-1, with 9 nucleotides matching TRBD2. Per germline, CDR1 SGHNT and CDR2 YYREEE (reference sequence). After removal of 4 bases from V and 5 bases from J, the junction contained 7 bases not matched to a gene. The length of the CDR3 is 15 residues. CDR3 nucleotide sequence: TGTGCCAGCAGCAAAAGCGGGAGGCCCGACAATGAGCAGTTCTTC. This translates into CASSKSGRPDNEQFF.

This clone has a handful of counts. The rearrangement joins TRBV19 to TRBJ1-5; TRBD1 agrees at 7 bases. V dropped 3 bases and J dropped 3; count of bases not matched to a gene: 14. The CDR3 is 18 residues long. The germline gives CDR1 LNHDA, CDR2 SQIVND (reference sequence). The CDR3 nucleotides are TGTGCCAGTAGTATGGGGGGGGCCATCGACAGGGTCAATCAGCCCCAGCATTTT. Translation: CASSMGGAIDRVNQPQHF.

V gene TRBV5-1 combines with J gene TRBJ1-1, with D unclear. Looked up from germline, CDR1 is SGHRS and CDR2 is YFSETQ. V was pared by 5 bases and J by 4 bases, with 18 bases between. This CDR3 is 15 amino acids long. The CDR3 spells CASRVEDSRGTEAFF. The CDR3, as DNA: TGCGCCAGCAGGGTTGAGGATTCGAGAGGCACTGAAGCTTTCTTT.